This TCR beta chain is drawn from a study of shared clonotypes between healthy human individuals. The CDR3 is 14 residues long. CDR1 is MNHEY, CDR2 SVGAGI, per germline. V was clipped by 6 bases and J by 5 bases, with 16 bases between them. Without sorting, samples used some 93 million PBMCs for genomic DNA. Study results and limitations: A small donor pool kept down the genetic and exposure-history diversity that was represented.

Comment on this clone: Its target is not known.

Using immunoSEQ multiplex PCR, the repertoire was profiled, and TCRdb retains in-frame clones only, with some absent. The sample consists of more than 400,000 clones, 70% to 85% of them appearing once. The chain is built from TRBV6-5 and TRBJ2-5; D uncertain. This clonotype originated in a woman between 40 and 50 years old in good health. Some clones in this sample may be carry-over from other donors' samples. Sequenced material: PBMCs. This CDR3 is CASSPPRTGETQYF. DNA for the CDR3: TGTGCCAGCAGCCCCCCTAGGACCGGGGAGACCCAGTACTTC.